The next 19 T cell receptor beta chains were all read from a single sample in a study of cytomegalovirus exposure and HLA in healthy donors. The PCR made use of 60 Vbeta and 13 Jbeta primers. Method: immunoSEQ multiplex PCR; TCRdb's copy keeps in-frame clones and lacks some. The sample has 160,000 or so clones, 75% to 90% seen once. The sequenced material came from PBMCs. These receptors all stem from a woman younger than 35 in good health and CMV-seronegative.

The chain carries TRBV5-4 and TRBJ2-2, with 7 positions matching TRBD2. CDR1 is SGHNT, CDR2 YYREEE, per germline (reference sequence). This CDR3 is 16 amino acids long. V lost 0 bases, J lost 1 base, and 3 bases stayed unmatched. The CDR3 is CASSLESGGNTGELFF. Written as DNA, the CDR3 is TGTGCCAGCAGCTTGGAATCGGGGGGGAACACCGGGGAGCTGTTTTTT.

The gene calls are TRBV11-2 and TRBJ1-2; D is undetermined. CDR3 size: 14 residues. CDR1 is SGHAT and CDR2 is FQNNGV in the germline V gene. Trimming took 1 base from V and 2 from J, leaving 8 bases between them. CDR3 in amino acids: CASSLGRGNYGYTF. In DNA, the CDR3 is TGTGCCAGCAGCTTAGGTAGAGGGAACTATGGCTACACCTTC.

This chain uses TRBV25-1 with TRBJ2-2; TRBD1 matches 10 bases. Trimming at V came to 5 bases and at J to 7 bases, leaving 10 bases not matched to a gene. There are 16 residues in the CDR3. Germline values: CDR1 MGHDK, CDR2 SYGVNS. This chain's CDR3 is CASSPTRTGGDGELFF. Written as DNA, the CDR3 is TGTGCCAGCAGTCCAACCCGGACAGGGGGAGACGGGGAGCTGTTTTTT.

The chain is built from TRBV19 and TRBJ1-4; the D is unclear. Germline values: CDR1 LNHDA, CDR2 SQIVND (reference sequence). The germline V and J ends were trimmed by 5 bases and 8 bases, with 18 bases remaining between them. The CDR3 runs to 15 residues. The CDR3, as DNA: TGTGCCAGTAGTCCCAGACACCGGCCCGACGAAAAACTGTTTTTT. It yields the protein CASSPRHRPDEKLFF.

The chain carries TRBV27 and TRBJ1-2; D call uncertain. The CDR3 length is 14 residues. The germline V gene encodes CDR1 MNHEY and CDR2 SMNVEV (reference sequence). The V end lost 5 bases, the J end lost 1 base, and 11 bases lay between the germline ends. CDR3 protein: CASSQSGVNYGYTF. The CDR3 DNA follows: TGTGCCAGCAGTCAATCCGGGGTTAACTATGGCTACACCTTC.

The chain links TRBV28 to TRBJ2-1; TRBD1 agrees at 9 bases. The CDR3 length is 13 residues. Germline CDR1 reads MDHEN; CDR2 reads SYDVKM. V shed 9 bases and J 6 bases; nucleotides not matched to a gene: 6. The CDR3 sequence: CASRDRDFNEQFF. The CDR3 nucleotides read TGTGCCAGTCGGGACAGGGATTTCAATGAGCAGTTCTTC.

The rearrangement joins TRBV7-6 to TRBJ2-7, with TRBD1 matching over 7 bases. The CDR3 has 14 residues. V lost 5 bases to trimming and J lost 0 bases; unmatched junction nucleotides: 4. Germline assignment: CDR1 SGHVS and CDR2 FNYEAQ. For the CDR3, the DNA is TGTGCCAGCAGCCCAACAGGGGTCTCCTACGAGCAGTACTTC. Translating gives CASSPTGVSYEQYF.

This clone was counted a single time. V gene TRBV28 combines with J gene TRBJ1-4; tentative D call: TRBD1 (5 bases). In germline, CDR1 is MDHEN, CDR2 SYDVKM. Trimming cost V 7 bases and J 0 bases, with 15 bases left between them. The CDR3 is made up of 16 amino acids. The CDR3 reads CASTPWGEATNEKLFF. As DNA, the CDR3 is TGTGCCAGCACCCCTTGGGGCGAAGCAACTAATGAAAAACTGTTTTTT.

The table lists this clone with a count of one. This sequence joins TRBV25-1 and TRBJ1-2; possibly TRBD1 for D (6 bases). The CDR3 length is 15 residues. V shed 0 bases and J shed 4 bases, with 12 bases lying between them. The V gene's germline CDR1 is MGHDK and CDR2 SYGVNS. The CDR3 protein is CASSEYTGLPYGYTF. The CDR3 nucleotides are TGTGCCAGCAGTGAATATACAGGGTTACCCTATGGCTACACCTTC.

A single count supports this clone. The chain combines TRBV28 with TRBJ2-4, with 9 bases lining up with TRBD1. The CDR3 covers 15 residues. Per the germline V gene, CDR1 is MDHEN and CDR2 is SYDVKM. V shed 6 bases, J shed 0 bases, and the junction held 3 bases outside the gene matches. The CDR3 here is CASSGTGLAKNIQYF. CDR3 DNA sequence: TGTGCCAGCAGCGGGACAGGGCTAGCCAAAAACATTCAGTACTTC. The full variable domain, in which reference TRBV28 and TRBJ2-4 provide the parts outside the CDR3, is DVKVTQSSRYLVKRTGEKVFLECVQDMDHENMFWYRQDPGLGLRLIYFSYDVKMKEKGDIPEGYSVSREKKERFSLILESASTNQTSMYLCASSGTGLAKNIQYFGAGTRLSVL.

The genes are TRBV6-6 and TRBJ2-3; D is uncertain. Germline CDR1 and CDR2: MNHNY and SVGAGI (reference sequence). The CDR3 consists of 14 residues. V was shortened by 6 bases and J by 2 bases, with 12 bases between the two germline ends. The CDR3 sequence is CASSTTGFTDTQYF. In nucleotides, the CDR3 is TGTGCCAGCAGCACAACCGGGTTCACAGATACGCAGTATTTT.

The chain links TRBV7-8 to TRBJ1-2; 10 bases match TRBD1. CDR1 is SGHVS, CDR2 FQNEAQ, per germline. Trimming took 5 bases from V and 7 from J; bases not matched to a gene: 10. The CDR3 spans 15 residues. The CDR3, as DNA: TGTGCCAGCAGCGTATCCGGGACAGGGGTTGGTGGCTACACCTTC. This encodes CASSVSGTGVGGYTF.

In nucleotides, the CDR3 is TGTGCCAGCAGTTATGAGGGTCTTGAGCAGTTCTTC. Its translation is CASSYEGLEQFF. V is TRBV6-5 and J is TRBJ2-1; tentatively, D is TRBD2 (5 bases). Trimming took 3 bases from V and 9 from J, leaving 9 bases between them. The CDR3 length is 12 residues. CDR1 MNHEY and CDR2 SVGAGI come from the germline V gene.

The V and J genes are TRBV11-3 and TRBJ2-4; 8 nucleotides align to TRBD1. Trimming took 1 base from V and 6 from J; bases not matched to a gene: 2. The CDR3 is 14 residues long. Germline values: CDR1 SGHNT, CDR2 YENEEA. The CDR3 sequence: CASSLAGGGNIQYF. DNA of the CDR3: TGTGCCAGCAGCTTAGCAGGGGGCGGAAACATTCAGTACTTC.

The chain carries TRBV27 and TRBJ2-5, with 7 bases aligning to TRBD2. V lost 6 bases, J lost 2 bases, and 3 bases stayed unmatched. The CDR3 runs to 13 residues. CDR1 is MNHEY, CDR2 SMNVEV, per germline (reference sequence). The CDR3 spells CASRGTTQETQYF. The CDR3 DNA follows: TGTGCCAGCAGGGGGACTACTCAAGAGACCCAGTACTTC.

The V and J genes are TRBV28 and TRBJ1-6; TRBD1 aligns across 7 bases. Per the germline V gene, CDR1 is MDHEN and CDR2 is SYDVKM. The CDR3 sequence is 13 residues long. J lost 10 bases, V lost 8 bases, and 8 bases had no gene match. CDR3 sequence reads: CASGGRGGSPLHF. Written as DNA, the CDR3 is TGTGCCAGCGGAGGTCGAGGGGGCTCACCCCTCCACTTT. The full variable domain, rest sourced from reference TRBV28 and TRBJ1-6, is DVKVTQSSRYLVKRTGEKVFLECVQDMDHENMFWYRQDPGLGLRLIYFSYDVKMKEKGDIPEGYSVSREKKERFSLILESASTNQTSMYLCASGGRGGSPLHFGNGTRLTVT.

Regarding this clone: An end of the junction differs from the germline gene, which may be a read error. The rearrangement links TRBV7-9 to TRBJ1-1; a weak D match, TRBD1 (6 bases). In germline, CDR1 is SEHNR, CDR2 FQNEAQ (reference sequence). This CDR3 comprises 16 residues. This CDR3 is CSSRGGQGRRNTEAFF. The DNA for the CDR3 is TGTTCCAGCAGAGGAGGTCAGGGGCGTCGGAACACTGAAGCTTTCTTT.

The chain employs TRBV28 and TRBJ2-7; TRBD1 matches 7 bases. Trimming removed 6 bases from V and 6 bases from J; junction bases left unmatched: 5. From germline, CDR1 is MDHEN and CDR2 SYDVKM. The CDR3 has 12 residues. CDR3 in amino acids: CASSPDRAEQYF. The CDR3 DNA reads as TGTGCCAGCAGCCCCGACAGGGCCGAGCAGTACTTC.

This clone was counted only a few times. The rearrangement joins TRBV28 to TRBJ1-1; weak D call: TRBD1 (5 bases). This CDR3 has 15 residues. V was trimmed by 6 bases and J by 1 base, leaving 15 bases between them. The germline V gene has CDR1 MDHEN and CDR2 SYDVKM. The CDR3 DNA reads as TGTGCCAGCAGCCTCGGCGCTCAGGGGAACACTGAAGCTTTCTTT. Its protein product is CASSLGAQGNTEAFF.